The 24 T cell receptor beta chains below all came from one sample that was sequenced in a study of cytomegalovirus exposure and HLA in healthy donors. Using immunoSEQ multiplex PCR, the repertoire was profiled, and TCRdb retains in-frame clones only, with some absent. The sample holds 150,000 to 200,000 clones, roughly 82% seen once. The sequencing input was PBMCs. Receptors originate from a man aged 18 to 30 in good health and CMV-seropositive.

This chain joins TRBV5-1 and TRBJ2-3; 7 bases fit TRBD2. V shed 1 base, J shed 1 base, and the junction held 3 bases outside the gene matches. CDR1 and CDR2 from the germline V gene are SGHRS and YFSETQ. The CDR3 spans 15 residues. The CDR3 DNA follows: TGCGCCAGCAGCTTGTTACGGGAGGGCACAGATACGCAGTATTTT. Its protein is CASSLLREGTDTQYF.

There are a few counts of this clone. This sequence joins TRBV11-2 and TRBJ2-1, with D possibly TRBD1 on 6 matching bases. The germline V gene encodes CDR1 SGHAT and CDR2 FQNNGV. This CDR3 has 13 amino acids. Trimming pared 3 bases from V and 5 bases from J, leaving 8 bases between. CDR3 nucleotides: TGTGCCAGCAGCTTTAACAGGGACAATGAGCAGTTCTTC. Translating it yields CASSFNRDNEQFF.

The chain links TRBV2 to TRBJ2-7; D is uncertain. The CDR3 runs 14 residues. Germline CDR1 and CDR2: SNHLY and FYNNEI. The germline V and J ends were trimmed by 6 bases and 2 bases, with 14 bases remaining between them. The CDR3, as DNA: TGTGCCAGCAGAAAAGACGGGTCCACCTACGAGCAGTACTTC. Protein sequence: CASRKDGSTYEQYF.

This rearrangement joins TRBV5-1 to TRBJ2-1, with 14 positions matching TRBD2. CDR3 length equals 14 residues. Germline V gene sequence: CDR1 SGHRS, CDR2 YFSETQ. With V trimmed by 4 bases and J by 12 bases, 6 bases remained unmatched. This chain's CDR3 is CASSGTSGREGQFF. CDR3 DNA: TGCGCCAGCAGCGGGACTAGCGGGAGAGAGGGGCAGTTCTTC.

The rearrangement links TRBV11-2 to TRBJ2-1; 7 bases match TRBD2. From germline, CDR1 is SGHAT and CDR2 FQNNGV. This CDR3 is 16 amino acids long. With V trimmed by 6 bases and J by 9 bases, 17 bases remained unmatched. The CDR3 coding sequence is TGTGCCAGCAGGTTCTCGAGGGCGGGAGAAGGGAGTGAGCAGTTCTTC. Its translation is CASRFSRAGEGSEQFF.

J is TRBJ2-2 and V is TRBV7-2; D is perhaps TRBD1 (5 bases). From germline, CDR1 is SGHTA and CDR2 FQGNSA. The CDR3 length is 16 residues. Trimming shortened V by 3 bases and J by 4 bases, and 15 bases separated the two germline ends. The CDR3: CASSLTAYPGTGELFF. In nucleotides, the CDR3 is TGTGCCAGCAGCTTGACAGCCTACCCAGGCACCGGGGAGCTGTTTTTT.

In DNA form, the CDR3 reads TGTGCCGGGAGGATAGCGGGAGTTCACGAGCAGTACTTC. It yields the protein CAGRIAGVHEQYF. J is TRBJ2-7 and V is TRBV2; TRBD2 matches 9 bases. The V gene end was trimmed by 11 bases and the J gene end by 5 bases; junction bases not matched to a gene: 10. From germline, CDR1 is SNHLY and CDR2 FYNNEI. The CDR3 runs to 13 residues.

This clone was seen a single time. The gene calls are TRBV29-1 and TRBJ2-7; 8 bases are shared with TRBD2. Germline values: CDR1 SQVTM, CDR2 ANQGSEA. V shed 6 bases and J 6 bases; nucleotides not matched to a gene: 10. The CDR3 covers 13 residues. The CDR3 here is CSVTVAGLGEQYF. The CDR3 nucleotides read TGCAGCGTCACCGTAGCGGGACTAGGCGAGCAGTACTTC.

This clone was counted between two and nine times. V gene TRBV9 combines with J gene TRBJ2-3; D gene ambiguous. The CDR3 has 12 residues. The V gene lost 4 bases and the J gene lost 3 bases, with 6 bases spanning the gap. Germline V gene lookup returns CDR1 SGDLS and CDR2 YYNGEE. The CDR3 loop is CASSPRTDTQYF. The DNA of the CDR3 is TGTGCCAGCAGCCCGAGAACAGATACGCAGTATTTT.

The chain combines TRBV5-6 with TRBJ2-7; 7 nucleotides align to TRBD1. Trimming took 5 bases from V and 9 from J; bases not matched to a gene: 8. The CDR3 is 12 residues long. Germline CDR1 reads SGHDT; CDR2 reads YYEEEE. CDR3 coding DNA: TGTGCCAGCAGAGAGACAGGGACCCGGCAGTACTTC. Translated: CASRETGTRQYF.

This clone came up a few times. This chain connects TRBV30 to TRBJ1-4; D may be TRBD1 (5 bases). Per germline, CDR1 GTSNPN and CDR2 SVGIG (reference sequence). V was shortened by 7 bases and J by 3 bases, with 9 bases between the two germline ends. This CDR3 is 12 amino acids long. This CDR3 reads CAYSTANEKLFF. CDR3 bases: TGTGCCTATTCGACAGCTAATGAAAAACTGTTTTTT.

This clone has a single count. The CDR3 sequence is CASSQVPRRDEAFF. The CDR3 nucleotides are TGTGCCAGCAGCCAAGTACCCCGCCGGGATGAAGCTTTCTTT. V gene TRBV4-2 combines with J gene TRBJ1-1; D gene uncertain. Trimming pared 1 base from V and 7 bases from J, leaving 13 bases between. The CDR3 has 14 amino acids. CDR1 LGHNA and CDR2 YNFKEQ come from the germline V gene.

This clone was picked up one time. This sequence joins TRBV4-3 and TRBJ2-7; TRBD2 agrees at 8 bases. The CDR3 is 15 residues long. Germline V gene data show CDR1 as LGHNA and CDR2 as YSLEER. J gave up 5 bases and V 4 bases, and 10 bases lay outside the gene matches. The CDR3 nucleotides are TGCGCCAGCAGCCCGGGAGGGAGGGGGTCCGACGAGCAGTACTTC. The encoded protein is CASSPGGRGSDEQYF.

The CDR3 loop is CASSLGLRASGTRTQYF. In DNA, the CDR3 is TGTGCCAGCAGCTTGGGTCTAAGGGCTAGCGGGACTCGGACCCAGTACTTC. The chain couples TRBV5-6 to TRBJ2-5; TRBD2 matches 9 bases. The CDR3 totals 17 residues. V gave up 0 bases and J gave up 7 bases; unmatched junction bases: 13. Per germline, CDR1 SGHDT and CDR2 YYEEEE. Full variable domain (rest looked up from reference TRBV5-6 and TRBJ2-5): DAGVTQSPTHLIKTRGQQVTLRCSPKSGHDTVSWYQQALGQGPQFIFQYYEEEERQRGNFPDRFSGHQFPNYSSELNVNALLLGDSALYLCASSLGLRASGTRTQYFGPGTRLLVL.

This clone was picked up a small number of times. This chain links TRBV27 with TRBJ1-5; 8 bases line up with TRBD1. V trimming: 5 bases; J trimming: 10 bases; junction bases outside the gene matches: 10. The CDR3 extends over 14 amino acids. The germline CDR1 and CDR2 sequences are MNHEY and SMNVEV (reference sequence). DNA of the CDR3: TGTGCCAGCAGTCCTGGACAGGGATCCTCCCCCCAGCATTTT. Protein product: CASSPGQGSSPQHF.

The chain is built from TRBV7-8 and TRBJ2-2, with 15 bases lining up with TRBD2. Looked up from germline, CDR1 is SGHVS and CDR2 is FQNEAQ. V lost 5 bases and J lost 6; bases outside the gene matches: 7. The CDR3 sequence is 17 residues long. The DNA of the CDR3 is TGTGCCAGCAGCCCCCATAGGACTAGCGGGAGGGCCGGGGAGCTGTTTTTT. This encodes CASSPHRTSGRAGELFF.

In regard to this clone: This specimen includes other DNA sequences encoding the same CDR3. The chain's CDR3 is CASSLGRSYGYTF. The CDR3 DNA sequence: TGTGCCAGCAGTTTGGGGCGGAGCTATGGCTACACCTTC. The chain couples TRBV28 to TRBJ1-2; perhaps TRBD1 as D (5 bases). V was cut by 3 bases and J by 4 bases, with 9 bases left in between. This CDR3 spans 13 amino acids. The V gene's germline CDR1 is MDHEN and CDR2 SYDVKM.

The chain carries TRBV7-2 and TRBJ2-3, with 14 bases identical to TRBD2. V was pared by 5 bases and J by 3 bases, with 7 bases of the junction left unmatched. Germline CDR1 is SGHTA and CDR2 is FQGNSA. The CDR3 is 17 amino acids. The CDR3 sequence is CASSPWTSGRRTDTQYF. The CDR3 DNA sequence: TGTGCCAGCAGCCCCTGGACTAGCGGGAGGAGGACAGATACGCAGTATTTT.

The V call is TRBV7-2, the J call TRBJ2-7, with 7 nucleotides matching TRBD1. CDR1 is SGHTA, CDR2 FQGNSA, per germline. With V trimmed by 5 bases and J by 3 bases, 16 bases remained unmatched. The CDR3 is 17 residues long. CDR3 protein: CASSPSTLRTGDYEQYF. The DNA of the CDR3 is TGTGCCAGCAGCCCATCGACTTTAAGAACAGGGGACTACGAGCAGTACTTC. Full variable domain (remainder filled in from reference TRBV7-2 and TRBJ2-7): GAGVSQSPSNKVTEKGKDVELRCDPISGHTALYWYRQSLGQGLEFLIYFQGNSAPDKSGLPSDRFSAERTGGSVSTLTIQRTQQEDSAVYLCASSPSTLRTGDYEQYFGPGTRLTVT.

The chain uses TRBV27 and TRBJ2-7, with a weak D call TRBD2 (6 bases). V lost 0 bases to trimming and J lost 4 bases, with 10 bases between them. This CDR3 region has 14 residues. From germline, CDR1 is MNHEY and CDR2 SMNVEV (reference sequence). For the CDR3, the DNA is TGTGCCAGCAGTTTATCGGGGACTTTGTACGAGCAGTACTTC. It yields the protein CASSLSGTLYEQYF.

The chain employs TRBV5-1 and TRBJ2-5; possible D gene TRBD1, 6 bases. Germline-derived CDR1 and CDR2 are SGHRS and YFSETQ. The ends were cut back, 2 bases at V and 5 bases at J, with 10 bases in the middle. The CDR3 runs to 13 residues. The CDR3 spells CASSFAGVETQYF. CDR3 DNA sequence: TGCGCCAGCAGCTTCGCAGGGGTTGAGACCCAGTACTTC.

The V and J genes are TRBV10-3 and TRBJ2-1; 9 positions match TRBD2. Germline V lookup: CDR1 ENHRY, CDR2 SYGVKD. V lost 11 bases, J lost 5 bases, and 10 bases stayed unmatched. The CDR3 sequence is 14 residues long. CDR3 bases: TGTGCCTCTAGCGGGACCGGCTACAACAATGAGCAGTTCTTC. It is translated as CASSGTGYNNEQFF.

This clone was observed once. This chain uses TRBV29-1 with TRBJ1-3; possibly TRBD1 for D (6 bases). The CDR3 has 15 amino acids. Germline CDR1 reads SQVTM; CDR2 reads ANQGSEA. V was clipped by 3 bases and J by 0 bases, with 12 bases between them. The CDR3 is CSVEGRGNSGNTIYF. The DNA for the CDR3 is TGCAGCGTTGAGGGCAGGGGCAACTCTGGAAACACCATATATTTT.

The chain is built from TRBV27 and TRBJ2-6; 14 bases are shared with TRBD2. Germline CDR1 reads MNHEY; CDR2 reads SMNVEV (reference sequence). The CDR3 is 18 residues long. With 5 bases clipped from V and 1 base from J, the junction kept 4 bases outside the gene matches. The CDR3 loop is CASSPRLAGGSGANVLTF. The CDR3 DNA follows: TGTGCCAGCAGTCCCCGACTAGCGGGGGGGTCTGGGGCCAACGTCCTGACTTTC.